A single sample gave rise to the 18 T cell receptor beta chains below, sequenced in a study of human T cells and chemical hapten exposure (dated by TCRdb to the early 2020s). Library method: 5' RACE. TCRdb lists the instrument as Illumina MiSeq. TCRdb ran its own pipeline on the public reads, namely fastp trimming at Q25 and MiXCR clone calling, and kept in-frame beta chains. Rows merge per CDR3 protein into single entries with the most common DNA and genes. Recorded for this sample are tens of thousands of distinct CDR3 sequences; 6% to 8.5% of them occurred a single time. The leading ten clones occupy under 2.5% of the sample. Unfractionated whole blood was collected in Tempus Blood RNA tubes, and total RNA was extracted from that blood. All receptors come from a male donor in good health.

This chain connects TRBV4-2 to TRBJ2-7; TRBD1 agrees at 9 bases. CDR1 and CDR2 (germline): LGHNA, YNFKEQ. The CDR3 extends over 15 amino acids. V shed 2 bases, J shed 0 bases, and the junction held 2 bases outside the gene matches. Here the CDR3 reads CASSQPGQGSYEQYF. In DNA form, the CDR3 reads TGTGCCAGCAGCCAACCGGGACAGGGCTCCTACGAGCAGTACTTC.

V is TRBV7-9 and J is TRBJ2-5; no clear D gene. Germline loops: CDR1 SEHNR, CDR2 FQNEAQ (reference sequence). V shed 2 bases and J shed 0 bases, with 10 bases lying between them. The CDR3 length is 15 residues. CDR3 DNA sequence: TGTGCCAGCAGCTTATTCGAGACCAACCAAGAGACCCAGTACTTC. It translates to CASSLFETNQETQYF.

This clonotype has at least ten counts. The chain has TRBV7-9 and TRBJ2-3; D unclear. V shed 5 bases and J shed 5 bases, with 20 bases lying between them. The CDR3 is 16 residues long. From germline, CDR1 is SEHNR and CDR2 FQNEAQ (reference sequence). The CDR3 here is CASSLNLQEFIDTQYF. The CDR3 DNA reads TGTGCCAGCAGCCTAAATCTCCAGGAATTCATAGATACGCAGTATTTT.

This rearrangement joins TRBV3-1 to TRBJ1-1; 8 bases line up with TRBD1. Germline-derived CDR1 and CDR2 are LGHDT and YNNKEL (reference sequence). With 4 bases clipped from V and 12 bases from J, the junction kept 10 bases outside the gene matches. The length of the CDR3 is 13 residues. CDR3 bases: TGTGCCAGCAGCCGATGGGACAGGATAGAAACTTTCTTT. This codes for CASSRWDRIETFF.

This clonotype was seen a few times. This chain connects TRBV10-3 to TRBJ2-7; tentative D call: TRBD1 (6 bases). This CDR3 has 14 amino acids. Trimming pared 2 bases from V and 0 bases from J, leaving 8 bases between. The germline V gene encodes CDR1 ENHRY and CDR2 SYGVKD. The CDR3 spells CAISEKDSSYEQYF. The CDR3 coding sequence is TGTGCCATCAGTGAGAAGGACAGCTCCTACGAGCAGTACTTC.

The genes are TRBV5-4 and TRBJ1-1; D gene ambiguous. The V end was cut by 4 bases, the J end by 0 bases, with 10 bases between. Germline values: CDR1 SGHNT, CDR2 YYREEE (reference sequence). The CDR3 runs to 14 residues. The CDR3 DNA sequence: TGTGCCAGCAGCGGAGGTGGAATGAACACTGAAGCTTTCTTT. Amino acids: CASSGGGMNTEAFF.

The CDR3 reads CASSGDRVLYEQYF. The CDR3 nucleotides read TGTGCCAGCAGTGGGGACAGGGTCCTCTACGAGCAGTACTTC. This chain links TRBV6-1 with TRBJ2-7; 9 bases agree with TRBD1. Germline-derived CDR1 and CDR2 are MNHNS and SASEGT. With 4 bases clipped from V and 3 bases from J, the junction kept 4 bases outside the gene matches. The CDR3 extends over 14 amino acids.

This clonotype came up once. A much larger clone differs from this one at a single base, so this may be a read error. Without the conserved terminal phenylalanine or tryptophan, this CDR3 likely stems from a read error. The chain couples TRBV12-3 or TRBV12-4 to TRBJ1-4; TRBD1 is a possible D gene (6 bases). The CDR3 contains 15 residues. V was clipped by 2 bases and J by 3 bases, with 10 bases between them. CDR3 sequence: CASSLRTAANEKLFL. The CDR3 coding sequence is TGTGCCAGCAGTTTAAGGACAGCAGCTAATGAAAAACTGTTTTTA.

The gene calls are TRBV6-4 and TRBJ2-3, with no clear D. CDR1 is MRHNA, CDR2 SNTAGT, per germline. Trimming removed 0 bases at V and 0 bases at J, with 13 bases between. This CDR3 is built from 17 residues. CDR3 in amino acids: CASSDSNRIASTDTQYF. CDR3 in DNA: TGTGCCAGCAGTGACTCGAATCGGATTGCTAGCACAGATACGCAGTATTTT.

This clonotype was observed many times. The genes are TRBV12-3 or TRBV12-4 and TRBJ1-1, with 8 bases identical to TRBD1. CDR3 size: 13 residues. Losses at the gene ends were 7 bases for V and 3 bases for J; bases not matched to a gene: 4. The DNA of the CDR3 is TGTGCCAGCAAAAGGACAGGGTACACTGAAGCTTTCTTT. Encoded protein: CASKRTGYTEAFF.

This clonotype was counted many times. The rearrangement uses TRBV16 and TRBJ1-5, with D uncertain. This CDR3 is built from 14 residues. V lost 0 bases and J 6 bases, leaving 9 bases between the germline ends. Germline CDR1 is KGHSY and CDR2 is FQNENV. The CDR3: CASSQSGGIQPQHF. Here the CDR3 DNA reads TGTGCCAGCAGCCAATCTGGAGGGATTCAGCCCCAGCATTTT.

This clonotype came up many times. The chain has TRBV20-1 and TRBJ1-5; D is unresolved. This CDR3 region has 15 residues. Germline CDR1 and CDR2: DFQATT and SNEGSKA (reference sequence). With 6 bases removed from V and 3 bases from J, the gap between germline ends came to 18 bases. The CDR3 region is CSAEAREAVNQPQHF. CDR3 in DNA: TGCAGTGCCGAGGCCCGGGAGGCGGTCAATCAGCCCCAGCATTTT.

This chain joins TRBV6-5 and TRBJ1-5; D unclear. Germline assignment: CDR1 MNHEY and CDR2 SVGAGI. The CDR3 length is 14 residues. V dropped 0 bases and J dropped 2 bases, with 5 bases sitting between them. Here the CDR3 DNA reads TGTGCCAGCAGTTACTCGGCTGGCAATCAGCCCCAGCATTTT. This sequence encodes CASSYSAGNQPQHF.

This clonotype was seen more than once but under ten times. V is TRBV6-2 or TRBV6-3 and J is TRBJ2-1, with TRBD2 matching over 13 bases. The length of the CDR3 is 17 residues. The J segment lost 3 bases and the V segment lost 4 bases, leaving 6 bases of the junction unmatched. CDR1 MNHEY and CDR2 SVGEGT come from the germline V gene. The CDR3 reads CASSFGLAGAYYNEQFF. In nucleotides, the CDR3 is TGTGCCAGCAGTTTTGGACTAGCGGGGGCCTACTACAATGAGCAGTTCTTC.

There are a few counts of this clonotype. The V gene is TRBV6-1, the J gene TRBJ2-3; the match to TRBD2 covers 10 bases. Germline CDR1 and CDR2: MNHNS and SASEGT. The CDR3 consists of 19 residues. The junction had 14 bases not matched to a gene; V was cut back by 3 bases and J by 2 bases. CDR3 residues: CASSEVNALAGLYTDTQYF. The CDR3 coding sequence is TGTGCCAGCAGTGAGGTGAACGCACTAGCGGGACTTTACACAGATACGCAGTATTTT.

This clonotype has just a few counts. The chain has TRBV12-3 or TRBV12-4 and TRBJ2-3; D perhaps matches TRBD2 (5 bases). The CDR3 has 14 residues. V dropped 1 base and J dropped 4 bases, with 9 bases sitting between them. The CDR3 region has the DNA TGTGCCAGCAGTTTAGTGGAGGCGCCAGATACGCAGTATTTT. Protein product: CASSLVEAPDTQYF.

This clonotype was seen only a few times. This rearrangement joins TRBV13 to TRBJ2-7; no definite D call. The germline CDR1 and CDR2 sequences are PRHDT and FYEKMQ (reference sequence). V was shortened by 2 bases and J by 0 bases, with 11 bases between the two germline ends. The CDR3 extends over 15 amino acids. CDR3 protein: CASSLTSDSSYEQYF. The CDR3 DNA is TGTGCCAGCAGCTTAACTTCGGATAGCTCCTACGAGCAGTACTTC.

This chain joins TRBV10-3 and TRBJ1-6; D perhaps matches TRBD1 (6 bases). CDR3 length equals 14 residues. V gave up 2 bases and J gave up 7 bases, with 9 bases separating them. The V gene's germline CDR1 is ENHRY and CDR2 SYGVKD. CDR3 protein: CAISERTENSPLHF. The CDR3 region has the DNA TGTGCCATCAGTGAGAGGACAGAAAATTCACCCCTCCACTTT.